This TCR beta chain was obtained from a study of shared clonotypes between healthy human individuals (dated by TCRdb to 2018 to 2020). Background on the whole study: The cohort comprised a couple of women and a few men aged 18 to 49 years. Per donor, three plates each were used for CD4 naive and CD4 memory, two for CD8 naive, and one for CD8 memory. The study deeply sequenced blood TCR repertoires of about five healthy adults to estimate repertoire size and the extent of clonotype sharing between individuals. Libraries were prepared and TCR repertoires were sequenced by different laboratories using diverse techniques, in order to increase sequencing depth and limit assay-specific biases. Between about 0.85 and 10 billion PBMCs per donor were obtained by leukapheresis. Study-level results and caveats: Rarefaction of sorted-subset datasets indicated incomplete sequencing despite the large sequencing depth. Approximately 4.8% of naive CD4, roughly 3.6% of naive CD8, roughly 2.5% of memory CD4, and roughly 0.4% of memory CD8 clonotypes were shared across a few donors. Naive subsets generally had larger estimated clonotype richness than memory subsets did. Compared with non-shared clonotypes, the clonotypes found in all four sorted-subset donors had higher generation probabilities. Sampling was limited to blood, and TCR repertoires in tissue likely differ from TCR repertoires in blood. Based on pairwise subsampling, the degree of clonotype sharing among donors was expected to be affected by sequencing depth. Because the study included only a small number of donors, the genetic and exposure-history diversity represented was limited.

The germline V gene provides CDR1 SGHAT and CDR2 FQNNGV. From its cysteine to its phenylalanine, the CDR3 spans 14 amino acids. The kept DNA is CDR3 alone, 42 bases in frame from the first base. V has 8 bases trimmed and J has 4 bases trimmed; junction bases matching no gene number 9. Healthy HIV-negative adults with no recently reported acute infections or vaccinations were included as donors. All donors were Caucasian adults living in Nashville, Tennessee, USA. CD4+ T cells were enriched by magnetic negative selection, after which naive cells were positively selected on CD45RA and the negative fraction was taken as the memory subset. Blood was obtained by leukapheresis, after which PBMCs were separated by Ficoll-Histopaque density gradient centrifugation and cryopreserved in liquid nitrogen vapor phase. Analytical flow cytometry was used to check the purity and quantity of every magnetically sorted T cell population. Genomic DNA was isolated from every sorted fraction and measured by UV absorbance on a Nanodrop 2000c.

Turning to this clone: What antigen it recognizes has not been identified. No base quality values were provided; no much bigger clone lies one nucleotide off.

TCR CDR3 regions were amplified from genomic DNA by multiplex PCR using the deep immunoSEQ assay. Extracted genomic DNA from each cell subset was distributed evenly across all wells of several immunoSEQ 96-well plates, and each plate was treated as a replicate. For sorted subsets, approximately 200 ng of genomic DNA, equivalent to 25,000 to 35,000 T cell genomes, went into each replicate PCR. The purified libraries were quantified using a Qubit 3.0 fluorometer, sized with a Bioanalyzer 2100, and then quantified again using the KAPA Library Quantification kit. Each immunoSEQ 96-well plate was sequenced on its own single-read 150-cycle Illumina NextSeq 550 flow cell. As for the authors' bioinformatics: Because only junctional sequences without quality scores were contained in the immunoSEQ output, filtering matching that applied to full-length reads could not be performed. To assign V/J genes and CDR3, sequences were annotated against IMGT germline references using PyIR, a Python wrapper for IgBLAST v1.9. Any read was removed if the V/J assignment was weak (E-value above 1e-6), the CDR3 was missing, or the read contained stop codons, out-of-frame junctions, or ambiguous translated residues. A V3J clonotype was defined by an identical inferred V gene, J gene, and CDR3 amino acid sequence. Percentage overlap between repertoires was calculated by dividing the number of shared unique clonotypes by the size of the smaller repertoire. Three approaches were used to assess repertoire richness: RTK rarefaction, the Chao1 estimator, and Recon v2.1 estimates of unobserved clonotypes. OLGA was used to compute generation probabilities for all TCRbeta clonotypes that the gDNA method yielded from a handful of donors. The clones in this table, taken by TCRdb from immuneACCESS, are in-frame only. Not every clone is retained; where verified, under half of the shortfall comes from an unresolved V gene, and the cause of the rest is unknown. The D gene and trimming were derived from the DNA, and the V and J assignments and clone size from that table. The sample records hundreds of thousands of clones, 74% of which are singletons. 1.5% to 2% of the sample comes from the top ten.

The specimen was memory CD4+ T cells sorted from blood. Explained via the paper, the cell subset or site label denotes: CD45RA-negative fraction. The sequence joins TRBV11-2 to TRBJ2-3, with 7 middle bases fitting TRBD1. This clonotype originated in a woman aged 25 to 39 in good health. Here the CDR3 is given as CASFRQGSPDTQYF. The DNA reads TGTGCCAGCTTCCGACAGGGTAGTCCAGATACGCAGTATTTT. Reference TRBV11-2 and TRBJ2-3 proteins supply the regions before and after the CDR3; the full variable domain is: EAGVAQSPRYKIIEKRQSVAFWCNPISGHATLYWYQQILGQGPKLLIQFQNNGVVDDSQLPKDRFSAERLKGVDSTLKIQPAKLEDSAVYLCASFRQGSPDTQYFGPGTRLTVL.